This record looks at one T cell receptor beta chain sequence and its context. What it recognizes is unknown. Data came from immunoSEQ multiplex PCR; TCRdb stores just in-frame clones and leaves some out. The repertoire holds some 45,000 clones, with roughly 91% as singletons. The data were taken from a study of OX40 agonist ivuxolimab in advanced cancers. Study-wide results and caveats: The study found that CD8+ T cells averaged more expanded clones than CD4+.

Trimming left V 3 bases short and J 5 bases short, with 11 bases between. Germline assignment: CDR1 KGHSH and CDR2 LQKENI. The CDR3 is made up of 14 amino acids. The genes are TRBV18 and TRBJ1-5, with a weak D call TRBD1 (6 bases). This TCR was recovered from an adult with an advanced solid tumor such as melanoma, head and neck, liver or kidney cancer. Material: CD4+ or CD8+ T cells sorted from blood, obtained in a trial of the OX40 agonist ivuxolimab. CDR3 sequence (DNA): TGTGCCAGCTCACCCCGACAGGAGTATCAGCCCCAGCATTTT. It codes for CASSPRQEYQPQHF.